The 14 T cell receptor beta chains presented below share a single source sample, sequenced in a study of T-cell reconstitution after alpha-beta-depleted transplantation in children. Unique molecular identifiers were used to barcode this TCRbeta library. MiXCR, applied by TCRdb to the PCR reads, yields one record per CDR3 protein. The top ten hold roughly 5% of the sample, which has 780,000 or so distinct CDR3 sequences, less than 20% seen once. The starting material was PBMCs, mostly from graft donor cells, obtained 360 days after TCRalphabeta/CD19-depleted stem cell transplant. Every receptor here comes from a male patient between 10 and 17 years old who had a stem cell transplant for acute lymphoblastic leukemia, so the T cells may come from the graft donor.

The rearrangement links TRBV28 to TRBJ2-3, with TRBD1 as a possible D gene (6 bases). The germline gives CDR1 MDHEN, CDR2 SYDVKM. V gave up 5 bases and J gave up 5 bases, with 17 bases separating them. The CDR3 covers 15 residues. The chain's CDR3 is CASSHQTGLIDTQYF. Written as DNA, the CDR3 is TGTGCCAGCAGTCACCAGACAGGACTTATAGATACGCAGTATTTT.

This clonotype occurred many times. The J gene is TRBJ2-7, the V gene TRBV6-2 or TRBV6-3; no clear D. In germline, CDR1 is MNHEY, CDR2 SVGEGT. This CDR3 spans 13 amino acids. The ends were cut back, 2 bases at V and 2 bases at J, with 7 bases in the middle. This CDR3 reads CASSYGPTYEQYF. The CDR3 DNA reads as TGTGCCAGCAGTTACGGACCAACCTACGAGCAGTACTTC.

In this sample, this clonotype turned up a few times. This chain uses TRBV12-3 or TRBV12-4 with TRBJ2-7, with D possibly being TRBD1 or TRBD2 (6 bases each). V was cut by 6 bases and J by 4 bases, with 16 bases left in between. This CDR3 contains 14 residues. DNA of the CDR3: TGTGCCAGCAGATCCCGTGGGGGGCGGTACGAGCAGTACTTC. This codes for CASRSRGGRYEQYF.

This clonotype was seen more than once but under ten times. The chain carries TRBV28 and TRBJ2-7, with unresolved D. Per the germline V gene, CDR1 is MDHEN and CDR2 is SYDVKM. V was cut by 3 bases and J by 3 bases, with 15 bases left in between. CDR3 length equals 15 residues. CDR3: CASSFPAAGYYEQYF. The CDR3 region has the DNA TGTGCCAGCAGTTTCCCGGCAGCCGGTTACTACGAGCAGTACTTC.

This clonotype was observed a handful of times. The rearrangement joins TRBV9 to TRBJ2-7; 10 bases are a match to TRBD1. V trimming: 0 bases; J trimming: 1 base; junction bases outside the gene matches: 1. There are 15 residues in the CDR3. Germline V gene lookup returns CDR1 SGDLS and CDR2 YYNGEE. The CDR3 DNA reads TGTGCCAGCAGCGTAGGGGGACAGGGGTCCTACGAGCAGTACTTC. Encoded protein: CASSVGGQGSYEQYF.

The chain links TRBV4-1 to TRBJ2-5; TRBD2 matches at 8 bases. The CDR3 has 17 residues. Unmatched junction bases numbered 7, after V lost 0 bases and J lost 1 base. Germline CDR1 is MGHRA and CDR2 is YSYEKL. The CDR3 loop is CASSQEESGGPQETQYF. In nucleotides, the CDR3 is TGCGCCAGCAGCCAAGAGGAGTCGGGAGGGCCCCAAGAGACCCAGTACTTC.

This clonotype was found a few times. The rearrangement joins TRBV5-1 to TRBJ2-3; 11 bases line up with TRBD1. The CDR3 length is 15 residues. The V segment lost 4 bases and the J segment 4 bases; nucleotides outside the gene matches: 5. CDR1 is SGHRS and CDR2 is YFSETQ in the germline V gene. CDR3 bases: TGCGCCAGCAGCGTGGACAGGGGGCCGTCAGATACGCAGTATTTT. It is translated as CASSVDRGPSDTQYF.

The rearrangement links TRBV5-1 to TRBJ1-2; a weak D match, TRBD1 (5 bases). This CDR3 comprises 14 residues. Trimming removed 6 bases from V and 3 bases from J, with 15 bases in between. Germline CDR1 is SGHRS and CDR2 is YFSETQ. CDR3 nucleotides: TGCGCCAGCAACCAGGGTAAAGACGACTATGGCTACACCTTC. Translated: CASNQGKDDYGYTF.

This clonotype has only a few counts. The chain joins TRBV2 to TRBJ1-4; 10 bases match TRBD1. In germline, CDR1 is SNHLY, CDR2 FYNNEI. Unmatched junction bases numbered 10, after V lost 3 bases and J lost 3 bases. CDR3 length: 18 amino acids. The CDR3 loop is CASSDPATGGLPNEKLFF. The CDR3 nucleotides are TGTGCCAGCAGTGACCCCGCGACAGGGGGCTTGCCTAATGAAAAACTGTTTTTT.

Only a few counts were recorded for this clonotype. The V call is TRBV12-3 or TRBV12-4, the J call TRBJ2-3; 9 nucleotides agree with TRBD2. J lost 2 bases, V lost 4 bases, and 10 bases had no gene match. This CDR3 has 17 amino acids. DNA of the CDR3: TGTGCCAGCAGTTGGACTAGCGTCTCTCACCCCACAGATACGCAGTATTTT. It is translated as CASSWTSVSHPTDTQYF.

This clonotype appeared a few times. The rearrangement links TRBV5-6 to TRBJ2-3; TRBD2 agrees at 13 bases. V lost 4 bases and J lost 3; bases outside the gene matches: 11. There are 18 residues in the CDR3. Per germline, CDR1 SGHDT and CDR2 YYEEEE. In DNA form, the CDR3 reads TGTGCCAGCAGCCACGGACTAGCGGGAGTGCTGAGGACAGATACGCAGTATTTT. It specifies CASSHGLAGVLRTDTQYF.

This clonotype has just a few counts. The chain recombines TRBV3-1 with TRBJ2-5; 13 bases match TRBD2. V gave up 1 base and J gave up 5 bases; unmatched junction bases: 10. This CDR3 spans 18 amino acids. Germline V gene sequence: CDR1 LGHDT, CDR2 YNNKEL (reference sequence). The CDR3, as DNA: TGTGCCAGCAGCCAAGGTGTTGGACTAGCGGGAGTCCGGGAGACCCAGTACTTC. Amino acids: CASSQGVGLAGVRETQYF.

The rearrangement uses TRBV11-2 and TRBJ2-3; TRBD2 agrees at 7 bases. Trimming took 7 bases from V and 0 from J; bases not matched to a gene: 7. The CDR3 is made up of 15 amino acids. Germline CDR1 is SGHAT and CDR2 is FQNNGV. CDR3: CASIIGDYSTDTQYF. The DNA for the CDR3 is TGTGCCAGCATCATCGGGGACTATAGCACAGATACGCAGTATTTT.

This clonotype was detected only a few times. This chain joins TRBV4-1 and TRBJ2-5, with 7 bases that match TRBD1. Germline CDR1 MGHRA, CDR2 YSYEKL. With V trimmed by 5 bases and J by 5 bases, 14 bases remained unmatched. CDR3 size: 16 residues. The CDR3 region has the DNA TGCGCCAGCAGCGAACCCGGGACAGAGTCTTTGGAGACCCAGTACTTC. Translated: CASSEPGTESLETQYF.